A single sample gave rise to the 17 T cell receptor beta chains below, sequenced in a study of T-cell memory formation after mild COVID-19. One entry per CDR3 protein, called by TCRdb with MiXCR from the 5' RACE reads. Of 300,000 to 400,000 distinct CDR3 sequences in the sample, more than 15% were seen once. What was sequenced was PBMCs or a T cell subset sorted from them (not recorded which). Receptor source: a man between 18 and 35 years old who had mild COVID-19 (a few samples of this study predate the infection). Cell type and time point are not known.

This chain uses TRBV19 with TRBJ1-5; the D gene is possibly TRBD1 (5 bases). Per germline, CDR1 LNHDA and CDR2 SQIVND (reference sequence). The CDR3 is 12 residues long. Trimming pared 5 bases from V and 11 bases from J, leaving 13 bases between. The CDR3 protein is CASSPDIVTQHF. In DNA form, the CDR3 reads TGTGCCAGTAGTCCGGACATCGTAACCCAGCATTTT.

The chain's CDR3 is CATSDSDRAGEQFF. For the CDR3, the DNA is TGTGCCACCAGTGATTCCGACAGGGCAGGTGAGCAGTTCTTC. The rearrangement uses TRBV24-1 and TRBJ2-1; TRBD1 agrees at 7 bases. Losses at the gene ends were 2 bases for V and 9 bases for J; bases not matched to a gene: 6. This CDR3 has 14 amino acids. Germline V lookup: CDR1 KGHDR, CDR2 SFDVKD.

The gene calls are TRBV2 and TRBJ1-4; D gene uncertain. Per the germline V gene, CDR1 is SNHLY and CDR2 is FYNNEI. The CDR3 consists of 14 residues. Between the trimmed V and J ends, which lost 4 bases and 5 bases, there was a span of 11 bases. CDR3 sequence: CASSGLASNEKLFF. For the CDR3, the DNA is TGTGCCAGCAGTGGTCTGGCCTCAAATGAAAAACTGTTTTTT.

This clonotype has at least ten counts. The V call is TRBV7-2, the J call TRBJ2-1; perhaps TRBD1 as D (5 bases). This CDR3 is built from 13 residues. V was cut by 4 bases and J by 8 bases, with 12 bases left in between. Germline V gene sequence: CDR1 SGHTA, CDR2 FQGNSA. The CDR3 coding sequence is TGTGCCAGCAGCTCCCAGCCAGGGTATGAGCAGTTCTTC. Its protein is CASSSQPGYEQFF.

This clonotype occurred a few times. The chain is built from TRBV4-2 and TRBJ1-6; D call uncertain. V shed 4 bases and J shed 8 bases, with 12 bases lying between them. Germline loops: CDR1 LGHNA, CDR2 YNFKEQ. This CDR3 has 14 residues. CDR3: CASSPRGIDSPLHF. CDR3 DNA: TGTGCCAGCAGCCCCCGGGGAATCGATTCACCCCTCCACTTT.

The rearrangement uses TRBV12-3 or TRBV12-4 and TRBJ2-3; TRBD2 is a possible D gene (5 bases). The length of the CDR3 is 15 residues. Trimming cost V 3 bases and J 5 bases, with 15 bases left between them. CDR3 nucleotide sequence: TGTGCCAGCAGTTTGACGGCAGGAGGAGGAGATACGCAGTATTTT. Its protein is CASSLTAGGGDTQYF.

Ten or more counts support this clonotype. J is TRBJ2-5 and V is TRBV10-2; D remains ambiguous. CDR1 WSHSY and CDR2 SAAADI come from the germline V gene. Trimming cost V 5 bases and J 3 bases, with 13 bases left between them. The CDR3 is 14 residues long. The CDR3 sequence is CASSRVPREETQYF. CDR3 DNA: TGCGCCAGCAGTCGTGTACCCCGGGAAGAGACCCAGTACTTC.

The chain is built from TRBV5-1 and TRBJ1-4; D is ambiguous. The CDR3 sequence is 15 residues long. Germline assignment: CDR1 SGHRS and CDR2 YFSETQ. Trimming removed 0 bases at V and 8 bases at J, with 14 bases between. CDR3 nucleotide sequence: TGCGCCAGCAGCTTGGCCGGATTGCGTGCGGAAAAACTGTTTTTT. Amino acids: CASSLAGLRAEKLFF.

This clonotype has at least ten counts. The rearrangement links TRBV20-1 to TRBJ1-5, with D perhaps TRBD1 (5 bases). The CDR3 is made up of 13 amino acids. CDR1 DFQATT and CDR2 SNEGSKA come from the germline V gene (reference sequence). The V end lost 1 base, the J end lost 5 bases, and 9 bases lay between the germline ends. CDR3 sequence reads: CSARGREYQPQHF. In DNA, the CDR3 is TGCAGTGCTAGAGGCAGGGAATATCAGCCCCAGCATTTT.

This clonotype came up a few times. The V call is TRBV7-9, the J call TRBJ2-5, with D tentatively TRBD1 (6 bases). Germline values: CDR1 SEHNR, CDR2 FQNEAQ (reference sequence). The CDR3 totals 14 residues. V was shortened by 4 bases and J by 5 bases, with 14 bases between the two germline ends. CDR3 nucleotide sequence: TGTGCCAGCAGCTCCCCCAGGGGACGCGAGACCCAGTACTTC. Its protein is CASSSPRGRETQYF. Based on the CDR3 plus reference TRBV7-9 and TRBJ2-5, the full variable domain is DTGVSQNPRHKITKRGQNVTFRCDPISEHNRLYWYRQTLGQGPEFLTYFQNEAQLEKSRLLSDRFSAERPKGSFSTLEIQRTEQGDSAMYLCASSSPRGRETQYFGPGTRLLVL.

This clonotype turned up a few times. The V gene is TRBV5-1, the J gene TRBJ1-1; a possible D gene is TRBD1 (6 bases). The CDR3 runs 14 residues. V was pared by 2 bases and J by 3 bases, with 11 bases between. Germline V CDR1 and CDR2: SGHRS, YFSETQ. CDR3 coding DNA: TGCGCCAGCAGCTTCAGGGGCGCGGACACTGAAGCTTTCTTT. As protein: CASSFRGADTEAFF.

This clonotype was picked up many times. The chain recombines TRBV5-1 with TRBJ2-7; D is possibly TRBD2 (5 bases). Germline CDR1 reads SGHRS; CDR2 reads YFSETQ. Trimming took off 3 bases at V and 2 bases at J, with 9 bases between the two ends. The CDR3 has 13 residues. CDR3 nucleotides: TGCGCCAGCAGCTCAGACTACCCCTACGAGCAGTACTTC. Translation gives CASSSDYPYEQYF.

The CDR3 loop is CASRDIYEQYV. The CDR3 DNA follows: TGTGCCAGCAGGGACATTTACGAGCAGTACGTC. The chain uses TRBV2 and TRBJ2-7; D may be TRBD1 (5 bases). Trimming took off 6 bases at V and 4 bases at J, with 7 bases between the two ends. CDR1 and CDR2 from the germline V gene are SNHLY and FYNNEI. The CDR3 has 11 amino acids.

This chain connects TRBV11-2 to TRBJ2-1; TRBD2 aligns across 7 bases. Germline lookup yields CDR1 SGHAT and CDR2 FQNNGV. This CDR3 spans 16 amino acids. The ends lost 5 bases at V and 0 bases at J; junction bases unmatched: 7. In DNA form, the CDR3 reads TGTGCCAGCAGCCGATTAGGCGGGAGCTCCTACAATGAGCAGTTCTTC. This translates into CASSRLGGSSYNEQFF.

This clonotype turned up a few times. The rearrangement links TRBV3-1 to TRBJ1-5; tentative D call: TRBD1 (5 bases). Germline CDR1 and CDR2: LGHDT and YNNKEL (reference sequence). CDR3 length: 14 residues. Trimming took off 4 bases at V and 6 bases at J, with 13 bases between the two ends. The CDR3 sequence: CASSLSGGTQPQHF. CDR3 in DNA: TGTGCCAGCAGCCTTTCGGGGGGGACTCAGCCCCAGCATTTT.

This clonotype was seen a handful of times. V usage is TRBV5-1 and J usage is TRBJ1-6, with a weak D call TRBD1 (6 bases). From germline, CDR1 is SGHRS and CDR2 YFSETQ. Trimming took off 7 bases at V and 7 bases at J, with 12 bases between the two ends. The CDR3 extends over 13 amino acids. Written as DNA, the CDR3 is TGCGCCAGCCGAACAGGGTCGAATTCACCCCTCCACTTT. Residues: CASRTGSNSPLHF.

This clonotype was seen only a few times. This chain connects TRBV7-9 to TRBJ1-1; 8 positions match TRBD1. Losses at the gene ends were 5 bases for V and 4 bases for J; bases not matched to a gene: 12. The CDR3 totals 16 residues. Germline V lookup: CDR1 SEHNR, CDR2 FQNEAQ (reference sequence). In nucleotides, the CDR3 is TGTGCCAGCAGCGACGGACAGGGAAGTTGGAGCACTGAAGCTTTCTTT. It yields the protein CASSDGQGSWSTEAFF.